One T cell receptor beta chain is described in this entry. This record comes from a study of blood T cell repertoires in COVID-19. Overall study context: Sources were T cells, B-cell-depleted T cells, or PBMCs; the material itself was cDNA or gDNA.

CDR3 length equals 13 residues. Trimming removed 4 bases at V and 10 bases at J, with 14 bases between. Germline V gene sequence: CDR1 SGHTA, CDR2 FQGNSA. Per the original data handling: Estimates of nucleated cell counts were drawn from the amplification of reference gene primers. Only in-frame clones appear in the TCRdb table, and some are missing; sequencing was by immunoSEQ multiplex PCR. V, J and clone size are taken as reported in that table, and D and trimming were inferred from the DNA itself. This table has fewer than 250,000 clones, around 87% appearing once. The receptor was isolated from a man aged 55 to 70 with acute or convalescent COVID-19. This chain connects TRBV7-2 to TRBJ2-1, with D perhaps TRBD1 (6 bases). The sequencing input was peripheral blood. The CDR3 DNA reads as TGTGCCAGCAGCTCCCGCTATGGGACAGAGCAGTTCTTC. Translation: CASSSRYGTEQFF.